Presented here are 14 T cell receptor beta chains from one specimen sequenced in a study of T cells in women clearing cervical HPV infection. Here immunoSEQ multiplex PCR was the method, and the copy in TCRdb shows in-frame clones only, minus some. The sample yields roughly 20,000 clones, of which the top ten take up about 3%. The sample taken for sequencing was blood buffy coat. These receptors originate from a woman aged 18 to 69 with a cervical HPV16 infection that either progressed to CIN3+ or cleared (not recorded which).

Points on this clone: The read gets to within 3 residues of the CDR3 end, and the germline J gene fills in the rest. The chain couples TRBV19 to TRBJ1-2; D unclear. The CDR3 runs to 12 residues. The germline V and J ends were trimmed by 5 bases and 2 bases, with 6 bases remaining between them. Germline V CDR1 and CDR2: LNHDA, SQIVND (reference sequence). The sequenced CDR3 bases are TGTGCCAGTAGTCCCAGGAACTATGGC. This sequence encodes CASSPRNYG. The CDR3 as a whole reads CASSPRNYGYTF.

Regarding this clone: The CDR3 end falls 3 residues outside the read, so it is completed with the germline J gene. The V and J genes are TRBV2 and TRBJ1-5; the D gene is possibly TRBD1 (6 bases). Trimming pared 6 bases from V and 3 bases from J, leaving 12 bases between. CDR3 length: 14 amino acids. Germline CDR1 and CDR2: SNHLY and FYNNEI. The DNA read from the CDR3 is TGTGCCAGCAGAGAGTCAGGGGACAATCAGCCC. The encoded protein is CASRESGDNQP. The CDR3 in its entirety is CASRESGDNQPQHF.

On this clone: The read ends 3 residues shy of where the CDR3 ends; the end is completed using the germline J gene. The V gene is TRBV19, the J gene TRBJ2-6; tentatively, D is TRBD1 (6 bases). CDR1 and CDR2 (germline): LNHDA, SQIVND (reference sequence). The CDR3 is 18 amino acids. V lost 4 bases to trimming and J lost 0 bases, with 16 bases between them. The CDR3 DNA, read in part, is TGTGCCAGTAGTAACCTCCCAGGGGAATACTCTGGGGCCAACGTC. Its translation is CASSNLPGEYSGANV. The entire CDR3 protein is CASSNLPGEYSGANVLTF.

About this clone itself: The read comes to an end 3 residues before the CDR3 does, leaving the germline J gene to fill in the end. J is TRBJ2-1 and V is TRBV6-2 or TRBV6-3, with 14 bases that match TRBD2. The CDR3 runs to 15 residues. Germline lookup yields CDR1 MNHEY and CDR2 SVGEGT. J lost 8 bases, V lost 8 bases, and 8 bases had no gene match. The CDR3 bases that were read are TGTGCCAGCGCGACTAGCGGGGGGGCCCAGGATGAG. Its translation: CASATSGGAQDE. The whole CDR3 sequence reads CASATSGGAQDEQFF.

The CDR3 protein is CASSWEGDGYTF. CDR3 bases read: TGTGCCAGCAGCTGGGAGGGGGATGGC. The rearrangement uses TRBV11-2 and TRBJ1-2, with TRBD1 as a possible D gene (6 bases). Read sequence stops 3 residues before the CDR3 end, and the germline J gene provides the missing end. The CDR3 runs to 12 residues. V lost 4 bases and J lost 6, with 9 bases in between. The germline CDR1 and CDR2 sequences are SGHAT and FQNNGV.

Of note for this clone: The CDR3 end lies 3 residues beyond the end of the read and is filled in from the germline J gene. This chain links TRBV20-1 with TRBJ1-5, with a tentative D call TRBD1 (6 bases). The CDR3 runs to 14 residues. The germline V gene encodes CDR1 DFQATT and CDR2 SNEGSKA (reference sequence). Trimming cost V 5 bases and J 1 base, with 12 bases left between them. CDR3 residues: CSAPGGGSNQPQHF. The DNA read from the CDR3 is TGCAGTGCTCCGGGAGGGGGAAGCAATCAGCCC.

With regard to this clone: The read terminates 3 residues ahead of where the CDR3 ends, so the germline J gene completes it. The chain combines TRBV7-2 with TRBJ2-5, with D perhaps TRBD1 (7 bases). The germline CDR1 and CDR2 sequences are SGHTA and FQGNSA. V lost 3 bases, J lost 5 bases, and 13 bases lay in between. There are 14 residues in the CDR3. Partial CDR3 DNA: TGTGCCAGCAGCTTGCAGGGGGGATCGGAGACC. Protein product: CASSLQGGSET. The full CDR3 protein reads CASSLQGGSETQYF.

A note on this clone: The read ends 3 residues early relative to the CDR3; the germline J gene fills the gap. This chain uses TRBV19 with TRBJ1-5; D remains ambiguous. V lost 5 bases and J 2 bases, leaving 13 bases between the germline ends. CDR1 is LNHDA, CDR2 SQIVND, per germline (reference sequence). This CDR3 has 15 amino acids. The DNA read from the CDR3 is TGTGCCAGTAGTCCTACCATGATCCGCAATCAGCCC. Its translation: CASSPTMIRNQP. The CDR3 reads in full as CASSPTMIRNQPQHF.

Incomplete CDR3 DNA: TGTGCCAGCAGCACATCCACGAGCTCCTACAATGAG. Its translation is CASSTSTSSYNE. In full, the CDR3 reads CASSTSTSSYNEQFF. V and J are TRBV2 and TRBJ2-1; D unclear. The CDR3 end lies 3 residues beyond the end of the read and is filled in from the germline J gene. V lost 6 bases, J lost 0 bases, and 12 bases lay in between. Germline V lookup: CDR1 SNHLY, CDR2 FYNNEI. This CDR3 contains 15 residues.

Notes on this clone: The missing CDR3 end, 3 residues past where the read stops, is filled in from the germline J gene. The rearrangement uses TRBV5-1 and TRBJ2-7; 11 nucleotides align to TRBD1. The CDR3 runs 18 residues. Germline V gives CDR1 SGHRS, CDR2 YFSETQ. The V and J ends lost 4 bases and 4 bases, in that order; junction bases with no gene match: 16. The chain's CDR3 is CASSGGFTGTGGGYEQYF. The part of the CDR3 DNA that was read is TGCGCCAGCAGCGGGGGATTTACCGGGACAGGGGGTGGTTACGAG.

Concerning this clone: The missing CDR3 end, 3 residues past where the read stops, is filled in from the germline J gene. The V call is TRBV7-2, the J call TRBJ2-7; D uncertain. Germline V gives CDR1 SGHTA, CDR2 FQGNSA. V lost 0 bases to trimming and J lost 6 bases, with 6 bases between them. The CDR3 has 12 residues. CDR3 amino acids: CASSLAGCEQYF. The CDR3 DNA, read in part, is TGTGCCAGCAGCTTAGCAGGGTGCGAG.

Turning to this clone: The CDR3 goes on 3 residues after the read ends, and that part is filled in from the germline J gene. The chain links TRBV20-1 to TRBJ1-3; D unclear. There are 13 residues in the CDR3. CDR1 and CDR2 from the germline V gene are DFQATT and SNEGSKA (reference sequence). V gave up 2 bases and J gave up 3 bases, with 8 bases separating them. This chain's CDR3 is CSARSQIGNTIYF. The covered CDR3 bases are TGCAGTGCTAGAAGTCAGATTGGAAACACC.

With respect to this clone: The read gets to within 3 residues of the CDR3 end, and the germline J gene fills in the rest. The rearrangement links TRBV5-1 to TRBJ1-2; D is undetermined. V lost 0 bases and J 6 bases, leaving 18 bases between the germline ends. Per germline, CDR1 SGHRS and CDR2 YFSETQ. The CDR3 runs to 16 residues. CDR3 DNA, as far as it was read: TGCGCCAGCAGCTTGGGGGTCGGGGAGTTAAGTGATGGC. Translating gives CASSLGVGELSDG. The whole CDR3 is CASSLGVGELSDGYTF.

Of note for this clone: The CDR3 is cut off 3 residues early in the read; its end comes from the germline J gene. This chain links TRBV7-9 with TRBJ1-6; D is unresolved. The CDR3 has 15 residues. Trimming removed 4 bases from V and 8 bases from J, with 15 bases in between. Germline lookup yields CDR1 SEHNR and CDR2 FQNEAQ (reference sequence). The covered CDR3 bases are TGTGCCAGCAGCTCCAGCGCGGGTCCGGATTCACCC. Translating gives CASSSSAGPDSP. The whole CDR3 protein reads CASSSSAGPDSPLHF.